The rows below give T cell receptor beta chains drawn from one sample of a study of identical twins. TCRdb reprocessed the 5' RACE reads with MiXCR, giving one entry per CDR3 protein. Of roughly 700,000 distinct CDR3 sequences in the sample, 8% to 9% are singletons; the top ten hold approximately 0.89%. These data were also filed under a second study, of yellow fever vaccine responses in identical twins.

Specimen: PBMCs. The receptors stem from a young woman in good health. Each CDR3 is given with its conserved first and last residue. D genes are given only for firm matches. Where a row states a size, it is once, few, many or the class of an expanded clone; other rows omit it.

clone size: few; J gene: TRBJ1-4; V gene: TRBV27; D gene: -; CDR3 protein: CASSFTNPGYNEKLFF; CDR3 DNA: TGTGCCAGCAGTTTCACAAATCCGGGCTATAATGAAAAACTGTTTTTT
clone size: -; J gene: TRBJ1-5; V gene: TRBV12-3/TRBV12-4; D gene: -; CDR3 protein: CASSRDRTSNQPQHF; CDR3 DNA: TGTGCCAGCAGCCGAGACAGAACCTCCAATCAGCCCCAGCATTTT
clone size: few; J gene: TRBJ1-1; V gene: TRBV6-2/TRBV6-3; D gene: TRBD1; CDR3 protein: CASSYANLRDSMNTEAFF; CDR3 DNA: TGTGCCAGCAGTTACGCCAATTTAAGGGACAGTATGAACACTGAAGCTTTCTTT
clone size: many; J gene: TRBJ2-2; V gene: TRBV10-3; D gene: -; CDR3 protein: CAISEQRGATGELFF; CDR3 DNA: TGTGCCATCAGTGAACAAAGAGGTGCCACCGGGGAGCTGTTTTTT
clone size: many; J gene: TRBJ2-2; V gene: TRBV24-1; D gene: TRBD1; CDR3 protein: CATSNRDRATGELFF; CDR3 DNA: TGTGCCACCAGTAATCGGGACAGGGCCACCGGGGAGCTGTTTTTT
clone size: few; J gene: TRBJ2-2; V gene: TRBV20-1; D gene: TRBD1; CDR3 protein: CSARGTGHTGELFF; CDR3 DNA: TGCAGTGCTAGAGGGACAGGTCACACCGGGGAGCTGTTTTTT
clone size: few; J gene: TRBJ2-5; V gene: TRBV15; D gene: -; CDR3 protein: CAVQSGSGETQYF; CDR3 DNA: TGTGCCGTTCAATCAGGGTCGGGAGAGACCCAGTACTTC
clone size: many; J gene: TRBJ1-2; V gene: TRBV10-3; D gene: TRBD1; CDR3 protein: CAIRGTGGHGYTF; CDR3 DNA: TGTGCCATCAGGGGGACAGGGGGACATGGCTACACCTTC
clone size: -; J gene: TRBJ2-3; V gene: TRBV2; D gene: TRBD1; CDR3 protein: CASRPGTGLTDTQYF; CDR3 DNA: TGTGCCAGCAGACCCGGGACAGGACTCACAGATACGCAGTATTTT
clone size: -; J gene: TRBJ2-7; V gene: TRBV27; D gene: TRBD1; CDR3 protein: CASSLGQGYSYEQYF; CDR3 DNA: TGTGCCAGCAGCCTGGGACAGGGATACTCCTACGAGCAGTACTTC
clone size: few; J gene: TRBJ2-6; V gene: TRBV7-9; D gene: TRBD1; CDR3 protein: CASSGRQGSGANVLTF; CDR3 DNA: TGTGCCAGCAGCGGCAGACAGGGATCCGGGGCCAACGTCCTGACTTTC
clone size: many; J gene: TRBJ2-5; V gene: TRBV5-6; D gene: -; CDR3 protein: CASSLTVGAQYF; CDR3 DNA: TGTGCCAGCAGCTTGACGGTCGGGGCCCAGTACTTC
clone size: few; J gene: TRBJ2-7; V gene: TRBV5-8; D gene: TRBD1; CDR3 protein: CASSLEIGGTGHEQYF; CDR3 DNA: TGTGCCAGCAGCTTGGAGATTGGGGGGACAGGGCACGAGCAGTACTTC
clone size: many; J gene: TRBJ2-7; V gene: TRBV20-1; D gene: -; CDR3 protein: CSARDLYQADSSYEQYF; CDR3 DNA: TGCAGTGCTAGAGATTTATATCAAGCGGACTCCTCCTACGAGCAGTACTTC
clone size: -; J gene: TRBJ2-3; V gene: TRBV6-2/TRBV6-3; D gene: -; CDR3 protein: CASSYFRQISTDTQYF; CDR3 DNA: TGTGCCAGCAGTTACTTCCGACAGATTAGCACAGATACGCAGTATTTT
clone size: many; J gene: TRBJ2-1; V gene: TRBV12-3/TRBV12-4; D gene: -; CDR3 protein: CASSSLRGNIYNEQFF; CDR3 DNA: TGTGCCAGCAGTTCCCTTCGGGGGAACATCTACAATGAGCAGTTCTTC
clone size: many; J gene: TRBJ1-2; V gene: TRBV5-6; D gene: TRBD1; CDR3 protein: CASSLMNGQVYYGYTF; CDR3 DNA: TGTGCCAGCAGCTTAATGAACGGACAGGTCTACTATGGCTACACCTTC
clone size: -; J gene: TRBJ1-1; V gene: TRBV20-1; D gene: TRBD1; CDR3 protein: CSASVGDSNTEAFF; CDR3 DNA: TGCAGTGCTAGCGTGGGGGACAGTAACACTGAAGCTTTCTTT
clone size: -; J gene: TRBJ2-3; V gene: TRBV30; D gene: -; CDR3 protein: CAWTEYTDTQYF; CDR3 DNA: TGTGCCTGGACGGAATACACAGATACGCAGTATTTT
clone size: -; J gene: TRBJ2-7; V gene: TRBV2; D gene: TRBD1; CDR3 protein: CASSGQGVSAYEQYF; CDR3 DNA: TGTGCCAGCAGCGGACAGGGCGTGAGTGCCTACGAGCAGTACTTC
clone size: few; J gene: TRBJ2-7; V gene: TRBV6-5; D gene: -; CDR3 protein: CASSYSLGEGGYEQYF; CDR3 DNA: TGTGCCAGCAGTTACTCCCTTGGGGAGGGGGGCTACGAGCAGTACTTC
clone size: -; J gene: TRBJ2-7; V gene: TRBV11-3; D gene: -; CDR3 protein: CASSLHRGYEQYF; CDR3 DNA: TGTGCCAGCAGCTTGCATAGGGGCTACGAGCAGTACTTC
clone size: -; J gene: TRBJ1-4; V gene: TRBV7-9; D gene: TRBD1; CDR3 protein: CASSFEDREHEKLFF; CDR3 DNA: TGTGCCAGCAGCTTCGAGGACAGGGAGCATGAAAAACTGTTTTTT
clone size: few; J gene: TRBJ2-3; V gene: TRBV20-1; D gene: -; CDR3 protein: CSAPRLAADTQYF; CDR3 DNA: TGCAGTGCCCCCCGTCTGGCGGCAGATACGCAGTATTTT
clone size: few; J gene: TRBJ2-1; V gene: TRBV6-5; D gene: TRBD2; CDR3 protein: CASSYTIAGGSYNEQFF; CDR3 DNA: TGTGCCAGCAGTTACACGATCGCGGGGGGAAGCTACAATGAGCAGTTCTTC
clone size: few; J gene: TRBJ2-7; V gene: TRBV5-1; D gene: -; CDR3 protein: CASSMAGAPYEQYF; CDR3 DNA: TGCGCCAGCAGCATGGCGGGGGCCCCCTACGAGCAGTACTTC
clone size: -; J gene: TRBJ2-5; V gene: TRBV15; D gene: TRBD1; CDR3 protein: CATSISGGAGETQYF; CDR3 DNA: TGTGCCACCAGCATCTCAGGGGGCGCGGGAGAGACCCAGTACTTC
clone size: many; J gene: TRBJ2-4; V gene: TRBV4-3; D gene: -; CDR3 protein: CASSQGPGAKNIQYF; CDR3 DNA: TGCGCCAGCAGCCAAGGCCCTGGAGCCAAAAACATTCAGTACTTC
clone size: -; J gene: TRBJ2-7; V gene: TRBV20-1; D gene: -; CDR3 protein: CSAGGTGRLSYEQYF; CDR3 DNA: TGCAGTGCGGGGGGGACAGGCCGACTCTCCTACGAGCAGTACTTC
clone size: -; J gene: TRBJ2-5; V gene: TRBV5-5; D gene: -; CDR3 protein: CASSLDVTRETQYF; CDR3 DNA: TGTGCCAGCAGCTTGGACGTAACGCGGGAGACCCAGTACTTC
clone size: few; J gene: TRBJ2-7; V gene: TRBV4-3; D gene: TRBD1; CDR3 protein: CASSQDLRDRGVQYF; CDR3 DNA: TGCGCCAGCAGCCAAGATTTACGGGACAGGGGAGTGCAGTACTTC
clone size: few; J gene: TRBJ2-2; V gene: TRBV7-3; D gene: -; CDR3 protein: CASRSDRSTGELFF; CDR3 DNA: TGTGCCAGCAGATCAGACAGGAGCACCGGGGAGCTGTTTTTT
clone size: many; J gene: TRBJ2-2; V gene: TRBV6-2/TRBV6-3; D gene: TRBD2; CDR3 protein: CASRLAANTGELFF; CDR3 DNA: TGTGCCAGCAGACTAGCGGCGAACACCGGGGAGCTGTTTTTT
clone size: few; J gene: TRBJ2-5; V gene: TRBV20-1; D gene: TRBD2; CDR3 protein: CSPQTGTSVETQYF; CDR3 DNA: TGCAGTCCACAAACCGGGACTAGCGTAGAGACCCAGTACTTC
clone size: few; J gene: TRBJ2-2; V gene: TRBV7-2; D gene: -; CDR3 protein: CASGNTNTGELFF; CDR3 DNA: TGTGCCAGCGGGAATACGAACACCGGGGAGCTGTTTTTT
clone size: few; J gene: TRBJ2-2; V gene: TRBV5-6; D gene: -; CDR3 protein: CASSWGVLGDNTGYGELFF; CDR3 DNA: TGTGCCAGCAGCTGGGGAGTACTTGGCGACAATACAGGGTACGGGGAGCTGTTTTTT
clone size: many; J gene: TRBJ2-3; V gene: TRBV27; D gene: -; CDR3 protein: CASSLRLSTDTQYF; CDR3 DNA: TGTGCCAGCAGTTTACGTTTGAGCACAGATACGCAGTATTTT
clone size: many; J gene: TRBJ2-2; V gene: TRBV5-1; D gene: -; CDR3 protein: CASSLGGTDTGELFF; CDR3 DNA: TGCGCCAGCAGCTTGGGGGGCACGGACACCGGGGAGCTGTTTTTT
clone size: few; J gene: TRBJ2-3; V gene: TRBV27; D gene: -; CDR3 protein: CASSLFSLVGDTQYF; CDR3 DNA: TGTGCCAGCAGTTTATTTTCCCTAGTGGGAGATACGCAGTATTTT
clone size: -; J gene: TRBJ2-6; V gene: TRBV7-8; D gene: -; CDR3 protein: CASSHLSRGSGANVLTF; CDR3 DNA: TGTGCCAGCAGCCACTTGTCCAGGGGATCTGGGGCCAACGTCCTGACTTTC
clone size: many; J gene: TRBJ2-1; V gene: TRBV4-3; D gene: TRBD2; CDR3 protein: CASSQLSGSSYNEQFF; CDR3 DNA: TGCGCCAGCAGCCAATTAAGCGGGAGCTCCTACAATGAGCAGTTCTTC
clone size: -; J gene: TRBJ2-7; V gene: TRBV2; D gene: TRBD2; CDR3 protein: CASSEASGPSYEQYF; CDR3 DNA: TGTGCCAGCAGTGAGGCTAGCGGACCCTCCTACGAGCAGTACTTC
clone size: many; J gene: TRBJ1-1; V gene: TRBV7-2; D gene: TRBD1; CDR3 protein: CASSTQGGSEAFF; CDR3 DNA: TGTGCCAGCAGCACTCAGGGGGGGTCTGAAGCTTTCTTT
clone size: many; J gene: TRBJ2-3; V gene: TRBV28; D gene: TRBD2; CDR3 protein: CASRLAGGTNTQYF; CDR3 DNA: TGTGCCAGCAGGCTAGCGGGGGGGACCAATACGCAGTATTTT
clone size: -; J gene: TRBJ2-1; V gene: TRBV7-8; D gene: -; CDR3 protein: CASSAGTSDNEQFF; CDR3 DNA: TGTGCCAGCAGCGCCGGGACTTCAGACAATGAGCAGTTCTTC
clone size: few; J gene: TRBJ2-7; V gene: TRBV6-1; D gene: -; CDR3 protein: CASSPLGSGEQYF; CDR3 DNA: TGTGCCAGCAGTCCCTTGGGCAGTGGCGAGCAGTACTTC